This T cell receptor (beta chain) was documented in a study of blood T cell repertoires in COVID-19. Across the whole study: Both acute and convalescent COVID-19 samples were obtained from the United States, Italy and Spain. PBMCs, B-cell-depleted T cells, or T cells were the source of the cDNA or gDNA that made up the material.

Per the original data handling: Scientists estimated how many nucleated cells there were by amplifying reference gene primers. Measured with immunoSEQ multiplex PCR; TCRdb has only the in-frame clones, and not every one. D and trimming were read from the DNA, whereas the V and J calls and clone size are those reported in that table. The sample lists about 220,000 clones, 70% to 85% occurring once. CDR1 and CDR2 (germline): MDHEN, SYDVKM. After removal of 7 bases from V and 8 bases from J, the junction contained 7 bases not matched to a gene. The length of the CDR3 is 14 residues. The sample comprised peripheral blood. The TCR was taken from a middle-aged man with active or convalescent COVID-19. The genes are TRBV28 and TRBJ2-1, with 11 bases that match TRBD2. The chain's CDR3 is CASTRLAGFHEQFF. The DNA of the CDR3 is TGTGCCAGCACCAGACTAGCGGGGTTTCATGAGCAGTTCTTC. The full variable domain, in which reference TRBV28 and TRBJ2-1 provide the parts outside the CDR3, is DVKVTQSSRYLVKRTGEKVFLECVQDMDHENMFWYRQDPGLGLRLIYFSYDVKMKEKGDIPEGYSVSREKKERFSLILESASTNQTSMYLCASTRLAGFHEQFFGPGTRLTVL.